The rows below give T cell receptor beta chains drawn from one sample of a study of blood T cell repertoires in COVID-19. Method: immunoSEQ multiplex PCR; TCRdb's copy keeps in-frame clones and lacks some. The repertoire holds about 480,000 clones, with approximately 90% as singletons. The sequenced material came from PBMCs or T cells enriched from blood (not recorded which). All receptors derive from a woman under 30 with acute COVID-19. Each CDR3 is given with its conserved first and last residue.

J,V,CDR3
TRBJ2-4,TRBV7-9,CASSLGPRRDKNIQYF
TRBJ1-1,TRBV5-6,CASRNAEFLEAFF
TRBJ2-5,TRBV9,CASSPRGGQLETQYF
TRBJ2-3,TRBV6-6,CASRPGQNTDTQYF
TRBJ1-6,TRBV9,CASTGNNSPLHF
TRBJ2-1,TRBV12-3/TRBV12-4,CACRTGANEQFF
TRBJ1-3,TRBV2,CASSIRGGSGNTIYF
TRBJ2-7,TRBV4-1,CASSQGQGTYEQYF
TRBJ2-1,TRBV7-9,CASSLGVRRDRYYNEQFF
TRBJ1-6,TRBV27,CASSRRTGFNSPLHF
TRBJ1-5,TRBV6-1,CASSEGGGYQPQHF
TRBJ2-1,TRBV6-5,CASSSGQGFYNEQFF
TRBJ1-6,TRBV3-1/TRBV3-2,CASSQFRQGSNSPLHF
TRBJ1-6,TRBV27,CASSSSGTVNSPLHF
TRBJ1-2,TRBV14,CASSPTGHLGGYTF
TRBJ2-3,TRBV3-1/TRBV3-2,CASSLAGGSTDTQYF
TRBJ1-1,TRBV29-1,CSVGTANEAFF
TRBJ1-3,TRBV5-4,CASSLTLQAGAGNTIYF
TRBJ1-1,TRBV30,CAWSPTGGETEAFF
TRBJ1-1,TRBV29-1,CSAARQETEAFF
TRBJ2-5,TRBV12-3/TRBV12-4,CASSFKETQYF
TRBJ2-2,TRBV4-2,CASSQVGGDTGELFF
TRBJ1-2,TRBV14,CASSLPDRGGYTF
TRBJ1-6,TRBV7-8,CASSLNRSSNSPLHF
TRBJ2-7,TRBV30,CAWSATGGPYEQYF
TRBJ1-5,TRBV19,CASSMRQGRGRSNQPQHF
TRBJ2-2,TRBV14,CASSRLNTGELFF
TRBJ1-2,TRBV12-5,CASGLTRDRAEGYTF
TRBJ2-7,TRBV3-1/TRBV3-2,CASSKLTGGQIYEQYF
TRBJ2-2,TRBV5-6,CASSQGAGELFF
TRBJ1-2,TRBV5-1,CASSYGTGSADGHTF
TRBJ1-2,TRBV5-4,CASSLSQGSLYGYTF
TRBJ2-1,TRBV29-1,CSVEGQGETSGRLNEQFF
TRBJ2-1,TRBV27,CASSRNLQPDRGLYNEQFF
TRBJ1-4,TRBV9,CASSATGHPEKLFF
TRBJ2-1,TRBV7-3,CASSLDRGHEQFF
TRBJ2-7,TRBV2,CASTRGSEQYF
TRBJ2-3,TRBV7-9,CASSPRPLVSRTTDTQYF
TRBJ2-7,TRBV6-1,CASSEGAGLEQYF
TRBJ1-1,TRBV19,CASSVAQATEAFF
TRBJ1-1,TRBV18,CASSPPGTPSNTEAFF
TRBJ1-5,TRBV9,CASSERTGGNQPQHF
TRBJ1-1,TRBV9,CASSVIEGTEAFF
TRBJ2-7,TRBV18,CASSSGQGAHYEQYF
TRBJ2-3,TRBV7-9,CASSFVGTGTDTQYF
TRBJ2-5,TRBV5-6,CASSPLGKGTQYF
TRBJ2-2,TRBV2,CASSDQGVTGELFF
TRBJ1-1,TRBV6-5,CASSYSSGGEAFF
TRBJ1-2,TRBV25-1,CASGNVGPNYGYTF
TRBJ1-1,TRBV18,CASSPQQGAGNTEAFF
TRBJ2-1,TRBV9,CASSLPGSYNEQFF
TRBJ2-3,TRBV5-4,CASSPYYRNTDTQYF
TRBJ1-5,TRBV28,CASSDRSLRQPQHF
TRBJ1-1,TRBV29-1,CSVRGDTEAFF
TRBJ1-2,TRBV28,CASSLFIGTGRDGYTF
TRBJ1-2,TRBV3-1/TRBV3-2,CASSQGRGARGYTF
TRBJ2-2,TRBV9,CASSTRQRGDTGELFF
TRBJ2-2,TRBV28,CAGRNLAGANTGELFF
TRBJ2-5,TRBV14,CASSPVGGRETQYF
TRBJ1-5,TRBV28,CASSPNLRDRNQPQHF